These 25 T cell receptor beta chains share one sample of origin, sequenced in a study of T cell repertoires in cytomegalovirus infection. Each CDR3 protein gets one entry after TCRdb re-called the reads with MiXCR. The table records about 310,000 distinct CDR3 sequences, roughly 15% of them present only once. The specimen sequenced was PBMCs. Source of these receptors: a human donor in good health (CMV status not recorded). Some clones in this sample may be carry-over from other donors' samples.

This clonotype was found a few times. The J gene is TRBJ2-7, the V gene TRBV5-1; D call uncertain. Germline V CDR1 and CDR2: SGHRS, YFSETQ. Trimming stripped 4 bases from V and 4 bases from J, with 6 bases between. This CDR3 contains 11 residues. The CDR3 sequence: CASSQEYEQYF. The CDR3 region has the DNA TGCGCCAGCAGCCAAGAATACGAGCAGTACTTC.

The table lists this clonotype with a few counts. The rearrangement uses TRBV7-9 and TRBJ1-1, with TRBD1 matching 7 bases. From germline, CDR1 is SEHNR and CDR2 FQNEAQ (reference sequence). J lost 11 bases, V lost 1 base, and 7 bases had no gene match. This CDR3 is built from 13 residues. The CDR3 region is CASSLETGTLAFF. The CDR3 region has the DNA TGTGCCAGCAGCTTAGAGACAGGGACCCTCGCTTTCTTT.

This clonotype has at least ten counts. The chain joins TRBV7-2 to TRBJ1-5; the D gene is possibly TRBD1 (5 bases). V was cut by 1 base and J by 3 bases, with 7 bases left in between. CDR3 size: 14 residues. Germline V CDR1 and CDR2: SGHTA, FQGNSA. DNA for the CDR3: TGTGCCAGCAGCTTAGAGGGGAACAATCAGCCCCAGCATTTT. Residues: CASSLEGNNQPQHF.

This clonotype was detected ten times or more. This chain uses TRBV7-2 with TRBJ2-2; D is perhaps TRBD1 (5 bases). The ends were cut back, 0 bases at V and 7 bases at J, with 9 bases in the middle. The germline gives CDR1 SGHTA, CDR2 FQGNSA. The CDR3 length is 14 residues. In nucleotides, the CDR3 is TGTGCCAGCAGCTTAGCTCAGGGTTTCGGGGAGCTGTTTTTT. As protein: CASSLAQGFGELFF. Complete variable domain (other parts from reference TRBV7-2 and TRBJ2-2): GAGVSQSPSNKVTEKGKDVELRCDPISGHTALYWYRQSLGQGLEFLIYFQGNSAPDKSGLPSDRFSAERTGGSVSTLTIQRTQQEDSAVYLCASSLAQGFGELFFGEGSRLTVL.

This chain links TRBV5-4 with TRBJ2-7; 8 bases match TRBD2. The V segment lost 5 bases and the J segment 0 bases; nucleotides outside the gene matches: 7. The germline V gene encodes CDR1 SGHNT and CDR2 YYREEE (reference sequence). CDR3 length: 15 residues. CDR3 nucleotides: TGTGCCAGCAGATCCAGCGGGGGTGCCTCCTACGAGCAGTACTTC. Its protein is CASRSSGGASYEQYF.

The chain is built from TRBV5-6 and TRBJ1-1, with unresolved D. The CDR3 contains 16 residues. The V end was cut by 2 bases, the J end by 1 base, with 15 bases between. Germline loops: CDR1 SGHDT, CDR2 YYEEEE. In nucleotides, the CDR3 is TGTGCCAGCAGCTTACCGGGCGCTAAAAAGAACACTGAAGCTTTCTTT. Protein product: CASSLPGAKKNTEAFF.

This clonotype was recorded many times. The CDR3 sequence: CASNLWGSIEQYF. CDR3 in DNA: TGTGCCAGCAACCTCTGGGGTTCGATCGAGCAGTACTTC. The chain recombines TRBV7-9 with TRBJ2-7; D is unclear. In germline, CDR1 is SEHNR, CDR2 FQNEAQ (reference sequence). CDR3 length: 13 residues. V shed 7 bases and J shed 6 bases, with 16 bases lying between them.

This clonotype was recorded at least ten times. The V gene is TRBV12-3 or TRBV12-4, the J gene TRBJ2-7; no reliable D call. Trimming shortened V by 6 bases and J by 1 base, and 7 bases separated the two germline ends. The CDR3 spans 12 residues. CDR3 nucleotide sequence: TGTGCCAGCAGCCGATATTCCTACGAGCAGTACTTC. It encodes CASSRYSYEQYF.

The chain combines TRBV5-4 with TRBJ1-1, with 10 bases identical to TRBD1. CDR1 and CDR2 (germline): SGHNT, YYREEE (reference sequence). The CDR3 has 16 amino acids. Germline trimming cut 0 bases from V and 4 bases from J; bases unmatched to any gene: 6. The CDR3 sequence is CASSLGVGDRGTEAFF. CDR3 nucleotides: TGTGCCAGCAGCTTGGGAGTGGGGGACAGGGGCACTGAAGCTTTCTTT.

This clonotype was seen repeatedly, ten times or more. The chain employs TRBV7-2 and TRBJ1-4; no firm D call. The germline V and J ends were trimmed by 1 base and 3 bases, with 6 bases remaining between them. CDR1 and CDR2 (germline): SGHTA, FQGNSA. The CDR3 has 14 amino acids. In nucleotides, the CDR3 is TGTGCCAGCAGCTTAGGTGGCCCTAATGAAAAACTGTTTTTT. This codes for CASSLGGPNEKLFF.

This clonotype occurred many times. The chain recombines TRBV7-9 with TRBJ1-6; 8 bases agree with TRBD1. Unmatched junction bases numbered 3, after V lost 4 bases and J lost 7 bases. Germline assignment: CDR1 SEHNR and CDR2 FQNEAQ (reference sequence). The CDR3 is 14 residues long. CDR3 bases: TGTGCCAGCAGCTGGACAGGGAACAATTCACCCCTCCACTTT. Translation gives CASSWTGNNSPLHF.

The CDR3 DNA is TGTGCCATCAGCCAGGGGGCTGAAGCCAAAAACATTCAGTACTTC. Amino acid sequence: CAISQGAEAKNIQYF. J is TRBJ2-4 and V is TRBV10-3; TRBD1 matches at 8 bases. There are 15 residues in the CDR3. Germline values: CDR1 ENHRY, CDR2 SYGVKD. After removal of 6 bases from V and 0 bases from J, the junction contained 4 bases not matched to a gene.

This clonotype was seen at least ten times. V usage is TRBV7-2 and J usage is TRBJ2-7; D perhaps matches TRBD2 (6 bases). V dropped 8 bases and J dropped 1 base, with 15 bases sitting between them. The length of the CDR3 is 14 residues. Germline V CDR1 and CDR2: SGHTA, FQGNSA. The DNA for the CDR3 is TGTGCCAGCGGGTATGGGGGGATATCCTACGAGCAGTACTTC. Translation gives CASGYGGISYEQYF. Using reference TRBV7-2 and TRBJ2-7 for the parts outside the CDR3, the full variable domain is GAGVSQSPSNKVTEKGKDVELRCDPISGHTALYWYRQSLGQGLEFLIYFQGNSAPDKSGLPSDRFSAERTGGSVSTLTIQRTQQEDSAVYLCASGYGGISYEQYFGPGTRLTVT.

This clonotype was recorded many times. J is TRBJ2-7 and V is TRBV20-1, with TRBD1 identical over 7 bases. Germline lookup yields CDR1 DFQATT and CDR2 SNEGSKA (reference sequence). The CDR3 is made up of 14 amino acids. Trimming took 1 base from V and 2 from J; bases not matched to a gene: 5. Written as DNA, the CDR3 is TGCAGTGCTAGAGTAGGGGGCGTAACCTACGAGCAGTACTTC. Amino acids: CSARVGGVTYEQYF.

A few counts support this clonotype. DNA of the CDR3: TGTGCCAGCAGTTTATCGGGGTTCACTGAAGCTTTCTTT. Protein: CASSLSGFTEAFF. The chain is built from TRBV27 and TRBJ1-1; D remains unclear. V was clipped by 0 bases and J by 4 bases, with 6 bases between them. The CDR3 length is 13 residues. Germline assignment: CDR1 MNHEY and CDR2 SMNVEV (reference sequence).

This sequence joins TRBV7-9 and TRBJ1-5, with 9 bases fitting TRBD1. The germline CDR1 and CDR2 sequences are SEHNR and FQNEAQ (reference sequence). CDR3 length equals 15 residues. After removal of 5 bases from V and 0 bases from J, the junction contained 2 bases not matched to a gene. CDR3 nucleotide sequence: TGTGCCAGCAGCAGGACAGGGGATAGCAATCAGCCCCAGCATTTT. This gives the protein CASSRTGDSNQPQHF.

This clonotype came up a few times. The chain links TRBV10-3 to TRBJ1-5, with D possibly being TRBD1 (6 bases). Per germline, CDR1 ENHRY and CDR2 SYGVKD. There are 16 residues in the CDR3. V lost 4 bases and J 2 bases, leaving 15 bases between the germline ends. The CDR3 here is CAISVGGVGGNQPQHF. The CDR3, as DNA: TGTGCCATCAGTGTTGGGGGCGTTGGGGGCAATCAGCCCCAGCATTTT.

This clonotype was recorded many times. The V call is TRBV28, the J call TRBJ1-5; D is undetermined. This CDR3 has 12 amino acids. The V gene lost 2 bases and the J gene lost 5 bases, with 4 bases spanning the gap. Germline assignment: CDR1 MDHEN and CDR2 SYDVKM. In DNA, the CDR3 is TGTGCCAGCAGTTTACAGGATCAGCCCCAGCATTTT. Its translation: CASSLQDQPQHF.

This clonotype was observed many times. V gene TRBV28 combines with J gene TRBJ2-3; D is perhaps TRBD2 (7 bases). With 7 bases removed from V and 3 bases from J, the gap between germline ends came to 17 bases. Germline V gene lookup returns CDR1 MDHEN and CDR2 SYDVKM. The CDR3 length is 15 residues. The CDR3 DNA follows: TGTGCCAGCACCCCCTCGAGGGGGGGGACAGATACGCAGTATTTT. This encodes CASTPSRGGTDTQYF.

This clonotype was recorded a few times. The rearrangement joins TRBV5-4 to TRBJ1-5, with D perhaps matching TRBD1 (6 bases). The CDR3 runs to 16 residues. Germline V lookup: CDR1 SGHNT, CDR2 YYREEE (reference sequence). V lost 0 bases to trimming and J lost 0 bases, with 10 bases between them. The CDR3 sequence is CASSLGGQDSNQPQHF. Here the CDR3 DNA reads TGTGCCAGCAGCTTGGGGGGGCAAGATAGCAATCAGCCCCAGCATTTT. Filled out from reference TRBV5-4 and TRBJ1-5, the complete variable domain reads ETGVTQSPTHLIKTRGQQVTLRCSSQSGHNTVSWYQQALGQGPQFIFQYYREEENGRGNFPPRFSGLQFPNYSSELNVNALELDDSALYLCASSLGGQDSNQPQHFGDGTRLSIL.

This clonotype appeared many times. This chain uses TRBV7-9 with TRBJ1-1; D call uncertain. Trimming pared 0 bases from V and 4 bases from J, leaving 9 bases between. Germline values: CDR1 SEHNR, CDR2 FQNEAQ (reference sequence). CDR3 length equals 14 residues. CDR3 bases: TGTGCCAGCAGCTTAGCGGAGTTGAGCACTGAAGCTTTCTTT. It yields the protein CASSLAELSTEAFF.

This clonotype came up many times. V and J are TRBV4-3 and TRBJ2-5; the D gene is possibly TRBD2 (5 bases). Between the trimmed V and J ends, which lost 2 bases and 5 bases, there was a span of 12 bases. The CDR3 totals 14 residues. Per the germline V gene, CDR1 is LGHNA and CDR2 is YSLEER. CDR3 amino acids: CASSQNPSGETQYF. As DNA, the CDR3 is TGCGCCAGCAGCCAAAATCCCAGCGGTGAGACCCAGTACTTC.

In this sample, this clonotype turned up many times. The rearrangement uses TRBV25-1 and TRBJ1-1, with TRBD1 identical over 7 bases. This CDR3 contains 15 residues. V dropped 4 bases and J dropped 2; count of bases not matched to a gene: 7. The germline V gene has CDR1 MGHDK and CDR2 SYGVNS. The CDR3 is CASSGDQGVNTEAFF. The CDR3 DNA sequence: TGTGCCAGCAGTGGGGATCAGGGGGTAAACACTGAAGCTTTCTTT.

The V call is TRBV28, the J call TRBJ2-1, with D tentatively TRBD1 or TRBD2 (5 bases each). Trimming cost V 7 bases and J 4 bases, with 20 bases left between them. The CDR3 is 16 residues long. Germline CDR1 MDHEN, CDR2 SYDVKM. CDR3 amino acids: CASTSDGAHPYNEQFF. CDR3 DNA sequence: TGTGCCAGCACTTCGGACGGGGCACACCCGTACAATGAGCAGTTCTTC. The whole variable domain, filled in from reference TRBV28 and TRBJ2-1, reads DVKVTQSSRYLVKRTGEKVFLECVQDMDHENMFWYRQDPGLGLRLIYFSYDVKMKEKGDIPEGYSVSREKKERFSLILESASTNQTSMYLCASTSDGAHPYNEQFFGPGTRLTVL.

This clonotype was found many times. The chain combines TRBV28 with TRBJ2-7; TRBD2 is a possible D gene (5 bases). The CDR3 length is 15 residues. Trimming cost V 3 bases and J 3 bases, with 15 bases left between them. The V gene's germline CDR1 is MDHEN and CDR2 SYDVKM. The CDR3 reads CASSLPQEVGYEQYF. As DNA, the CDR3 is TGTGCCAGCAGTTTGCCCCAGGAGGTGGGCTACGAGCAGTACTTC. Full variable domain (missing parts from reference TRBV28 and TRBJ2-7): DVKVTQSSRYLVKRTGEKVFLECVQDMDHENMFWYRQDPGLGLRLIYFSYDVKMKEKGDIPEGYSVSREKKERFSLILESASTNQTSMYLCASSLPQEVGYEQYFGPGTRLTVT.